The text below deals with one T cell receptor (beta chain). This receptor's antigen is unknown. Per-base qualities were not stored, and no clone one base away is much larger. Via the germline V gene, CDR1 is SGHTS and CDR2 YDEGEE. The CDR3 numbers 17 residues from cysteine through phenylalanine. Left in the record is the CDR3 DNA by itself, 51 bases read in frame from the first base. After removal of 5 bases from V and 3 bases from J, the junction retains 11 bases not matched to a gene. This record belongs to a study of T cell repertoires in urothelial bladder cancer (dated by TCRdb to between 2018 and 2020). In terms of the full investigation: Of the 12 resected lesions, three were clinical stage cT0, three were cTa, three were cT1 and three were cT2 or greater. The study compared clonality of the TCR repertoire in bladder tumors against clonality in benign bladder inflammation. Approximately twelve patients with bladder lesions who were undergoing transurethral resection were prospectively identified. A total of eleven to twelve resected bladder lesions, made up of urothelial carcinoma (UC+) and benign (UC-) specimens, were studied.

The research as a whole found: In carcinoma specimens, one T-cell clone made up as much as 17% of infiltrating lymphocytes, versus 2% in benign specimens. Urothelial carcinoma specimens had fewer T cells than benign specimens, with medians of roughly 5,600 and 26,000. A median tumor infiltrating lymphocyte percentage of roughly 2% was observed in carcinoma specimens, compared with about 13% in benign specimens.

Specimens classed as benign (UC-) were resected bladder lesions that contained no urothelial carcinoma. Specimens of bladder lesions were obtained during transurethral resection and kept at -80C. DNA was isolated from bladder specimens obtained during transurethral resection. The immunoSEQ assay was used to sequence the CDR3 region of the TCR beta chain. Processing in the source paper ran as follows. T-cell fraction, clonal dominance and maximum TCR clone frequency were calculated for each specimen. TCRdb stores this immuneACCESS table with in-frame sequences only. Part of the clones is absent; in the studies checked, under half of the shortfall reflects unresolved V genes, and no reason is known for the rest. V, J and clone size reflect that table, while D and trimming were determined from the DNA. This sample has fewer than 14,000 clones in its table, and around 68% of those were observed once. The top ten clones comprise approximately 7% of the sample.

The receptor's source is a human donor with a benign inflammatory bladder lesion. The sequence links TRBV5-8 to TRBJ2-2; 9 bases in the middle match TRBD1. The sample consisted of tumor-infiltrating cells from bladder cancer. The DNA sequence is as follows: TGTGCCAGCAGACCCGACAGGGGGACGGCGGACACCGGGGAGCTGTTTTTT. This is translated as CASRPDRGTADTGELFF.